These 21 T cell receptor beta chains came from one sample sequenced in a study of T cell repertoires in cytomegalovirus infection. TCRdb redid the calling of the reads with MiXCR, one entry per CDR3 protein. The table lists 750,000 to 900,000 distinct CDR3 sequences, about 29% of them singletons. No antigen has been identified for these receptors. Specimen: cultured CD8+ T cells from PBMCs, collected from culture after CMV antigen stimulation. Receptors originate from a human donor in good health (CMV status not recorded). Some clones in this sample may be carry-over from other donors' samples.

This chain uses TRBV19 with TRBJ1-1; 10 nucleotides match TRBD1. J lost 4 bases, V lost 7 bases, and 9 bases had no gene match. Per the germline V gene, CDR1 is LNHDA and CDR2 is SQIVND (reference sequence). CDR3 length: 15 amino acids. CDR3 bases: TGTGCCAGTACCCTAGGCCGACAGGGGGCCACTGAAGCTTTCTTT. This encodes CASTLGRQGATEAFF.

The chain joins TRBV27 to TRBJ2-2; D tentatively fits TRBD1 or TRBD2 (5 bases each). The germline V gene has CDR1 MNHEY and CDR2 SMNVEV (reference sequence). CDR3 length: 13 residues. Trimming pared 6 bases from V and 5 bases from J, leaving 10 bases between. The CDR3 DNA is TGTGCCAGCAGCGGGACCCAGACCGGGGAGCTGTTTTTT. This encodes CASSGTQTGELFF.

At least ten counts were recorded for this clonotype. The chain couples TRBV7-2 to TRBJ2-1; either TRBD1 or TRBD2 may supply D (6 bases each). CDR1 SGHTA and CDR2 FQGNSA come from the germline V gene. CDR3 length: 16 residues. Trimming shortened V by 1 base and J by 8 bases, and 18 bases separated the two germline ends. Here the CDR3 DNA reads TGTGCCAGCAGCTTAGTACGGGGGCTCGTGGGTGATGAGCAGTTCTTC. Protein product: CASSLVRGLVGDEQFF. The full variable domain, rest sourced from reference TRBV7-2 and TRBJ2-1, is GAGVSQSPSNKVTEKGKDVELRCDPISGHTALYWYRQSLGQGLEFLIYFQGNSAPDKSGLPSDRFSAERTGGSVSTLTIQRTQQEDSAVYLCASSLVRGLVGDEQFFGPGTRLTVL.

The chain combines TRBV4-2 with TRBJ1-5; 7 bases are a match to TRBD1. Germline-derived CDR1 and CDR2 are LGHNA and YNFKEQ. V gave up 0 bases and J gave up 6 bases; unmatched junction bases: 5. This CDR3 has 15 residues. CDR3 protein: CASSQDRGYFQPQHF. The CDR3 region has the DNA TGTGCCAGCAGCCAAGACAGGGGGTATTTTCAGCCCCAGCATTTT.

The chain employs TRBV7-9 and TRBJ1-4; D may be TRBD1 (6 bases). The V end was cut by 5 bases, the J end by 3 bases, with 25 bases between. The CDR3 contains 19 residues. Germline-derived CDR1 and CDR2 are SEHNR and FQNEAQ (reference sequence). This CDR3 is CASSPQPGVGTLANEKLFF. CDR3 DNA sequence: TGTGCCAGCAGCCCTCAGCCAGGGGTAGGGACACTGGCTAATGAAAAACTGTTTTTT.

This clonotype showed up just a few times. V and J are TRBV15 and TRBJ1-5; D is unclear. The germline V gene encodes CDR1 LNHNV and CDR2 YYDKDF (reference sequence). The CDR3 runs to 14 residues. Trimming stripped 5 bases from V and 0 bases from J, with 8 bases between. The CDR3 here is CATSPGISNQPQHF. CDR3 sequence (DNA): TGTGCCACCAGCCCGGGGATTAGCAATCAGCCCCAGCATTTT. The full variable domain, its missing parts supplied by reference TRBV15 and TRBJ1-5, is DAMVIQNPRYQVTQFGKPVTLSCSQTLNHNVMYWYQQKSSQAPKLLFHYYDKDFNNEADTPDNFQSRRPNTSFCFLDIRSPGLGDTAMYLCATSPGISNQPQHFGDGTRLSIL.

The chain joins TRBV5-6 to TRBJ2-1; TRBD2 matches 7 bases. Trimming cost V 6 bases and J 9 bases; bases outside gene matches: 9. The V gene's germline CDR1 is SGHDT and CDR2 YYEEEE. The CDR3 totals 13 residues. The CDR3 DNA sequence: TGTGCCAGCACCGCGGGGGTCGGCTTTGAGCAGTTCTTC. Its translation is CASTAGVGFEQFF.

The CDR3 protein is CASSGTSGGGEQFF. CDR3 DNA sequence: TGTGCCAGCTCCGGGACTAGCGGGGGCGGTGAGCAGTTCTTC. The V gene is TRBV27, the J gene TRBJ2-1; 14 bases are shared with TRBD2. Germline-derived CDR1 and CDR2 are MNHEY and SMNVEV (reference sequence). The CDR3 is 14 residues long. V shed 8 bases, J shed 9 bases, and the junction held 6 bases outside the gene matches.

The chain links TRBV7-9 to TRBJ2-7; tentative D call: TRBD1 (6 bases). V was cut by 5 bases and J by 4 bases, with 12 bases left in between. Germline V gene sequence: CDR1 SEHNR, CDR2 FQNEAQ (reference sequence). This CDR3 has 13 amino acids. CDR3 sequence reads: CASSPMGHYEQYF. CDR3 coding DNA: TGTGCCAGCAGCCCAATGGGACATTACGAGCAGTACTTC.

The rearrangement uses TRBV6-5 and TRBJ1-2; D gene uncertain. The CDR3 length is 15 residues. CDR1 is MNHEY and CDR2 is SVGAGI in the germline V gene. V lost 6 bases and J lost 1, with 15 bases in between. CDR3 protein: CASSPSLEGNYGYTF. The CDR3, as DNA: TGTGCCAGCAGCCCCTCTTTAGAGGGTAACTATGGCTACACCTTC.

This clonotype was counted at least ten times. This rearrangement joins TRBV7-9 to TRBJ2-6, with TRBD1 identical over 10 bases. Germline lookup yields CDR1 SEHNR and CDR2 FQNEAQ (reference sequence). V lost 4 bases and J lost 0; bases outside the gene matches: 6. The CDR3 consists of 18 residues. This CDR3 reads CASSSPGQGISGANVLTF. As DNA, the CDR3 is TGTGCCAGCAGCTCCCCGGGACAGGGGATCTCTGGGGCCAACGTCCTGACTTTC.

This clonotype occurred a few times. This chain uses TRBV28 with TRBJ2-3; TRBD2 agrees at 11 bases. The J segment lost 0 bases and the V segment lost 2 bases, leaving 7 bases of the junction unmatched. CDR1 is MDHEN and CDR2 is SYDVKM in the germline V gene. This CDR3 has 18 residues. The CDR3 DNA reads TGTGCCAGCAGTTTAAGGCTAGCGGGGGGACTCAGCACAGATACGCAGTATTTT. Its protein is CASSLRLAGGLSTDTQYF. Complete variable domain (other parts from reference TRBV28 and TRBJ2-3): DVKVTQSSRYLVKRTGEKVFLECVQDMDHENMFWYRQDPGLGLRLIYFSYDVKMKEKGDIPEGYSVSREKKERFSLILESASTNQTSMYLCASSLRLAGGLSTDTQYFGPGTRLTVL.

This clonotype was recorded many times. The chain joins TRBV7-6 to TRBJ1-1; 9 bases line up with TRBD1. The germline gives CDR1 SGHVS, CDR2 FNYEAQ. With 5 bases clipped from V and 0 bases from J, the junction kept 13 bases outside the gene matches. CDR3 size: 18 residues. DNA of the CDR3: TGTGCCAGCAGCACCAGAACAGGGGGCTTTCTCATGAACACTGAAGCTTTCTTT. Protein sequence: CASSTRTGGFLMNTEAFF.

The V and J genes are TRBV5-8 and TRBJ2-1; the match to TRBD2 covers 7 bases. CDR3 length equals 14 residues. V trimming: 3 bases; J trimming: 7 bases; junction bases outside the gene matches: 7. Germline CDR1 and CDR2: SGHTS and YDEGEE. The CDR3 reads CASSSPGRGNEQFF. CDR3 DNA sequence: TGTGCCAGCAGCTCCCCAGGGAGGGGAAATGAGCAGTTCTTC.

The sample holds many counts of this clonotype. The chain combines TRBV7-9 with TRBJ2-1; D not resolved. Trimming cost V 0 bases and J 2 bases, with 11 bases left between them. The CDR3 has 16 amino acids. Germline V gene lookup returns CDR1 SEHNR and CDR2 FQNEAQ (reference sequence). CDR3 in amino acids: CASSLAGVPPYNEQFF. The CDR3 DNA is TGTGCCAGCAGCTTAGCGGGCGTTCCCCCCTACAATGAGCAGTTCTTC.

This clonotype was found a few times. The chain joins TRBV6-5 to TRBJ2-3; D perhaps matches TRBD1 (5 bases). CDR3 length: 17 amino acids. The germline CDR1 and CDR2 sequences are MNHEY and SVGAGI. V lost 4 bases to trimming and J lost 2 bases, with 19 bases between them. CDR3 nucleotides: TGTGCCAGCAGTTCCCTAGACAGAATAGTTCCCACAGATACGCAGTATTTT. This codes for CASSSLDRIVPTDTQYF.

Notes on this clonotype: One end of the junction fails to match germline, which may point to a read error. V gene TRBV11-2 combines with J gene TRBJ2-4, with D hard to call. The CDR3 sequence is 15 residues long. Germline V gene data show CDR1 as SGHAT and CDR2 as FQNNGV. The chain's CDR3 is CASSLVGIAKNIQCF. CDR3 bases: TGTGCCAGCAGCTTAGTGGGCATAGCCAAAAACATTCAGTGCTTC.

The gene calls are TRBV4-1 and TRBJ2-1; 14 bases are a match to TRBD2. Germline lookup yields CDR1 MGHRA and CDR2 YSYEKL. The CDR3 loop spans 17 amino acids. V was pared by 4 bases and J by 6 bases, with 8 bases of the junction left unmatched. CDR3: CASSPIETSGGGNEQFF. The CDR3 coding sequence is TGCGCCAGCAGCCCCATTGAGACTAGCGGGGGGGGCAATGAGCAGTTCTTC.

This chain connects TRBV6-6 to TRBJ1-2; D remains ambiguous. CDR1 is MNHNY, CDR2 SVGAGI, per germline (reference sequence). CDR3 length equals 14 residues. V was shortened by 0 bases and J by 1 base, with 6 bases between the two germline ends. The CDR3 spells CASSYSRVNYGYTF. CDR3 in DNA: TGTGCCAGCAGTTACTCAAGGGTTAACTATGGCTACACCTTC.

CDR3 nucleotides: TGTGCCAGCAAATCCCCCCCCCGACTAGCGGGGTCCTACAATGAGCAGTTCTTC. Its translation: CASKSPPRLAGSYNEQFF. The chain recombines TRBV2 with TRBJ2-1; 11 bases map to TRBD2. There are 18 residues in the CDR3. The ends lost 7 bases at V and 1 base at J; junction bases unmatched: 12. Germline V gene data show CDR1 as SNHLY and CDR2 as FYNNEI.

V is TRBV27 and J is TRBJ1-5; D call uncertain. In germline, CDR1 is MNHEY, CDR2 SMNVEV (reference sequence). The CDR3 loop spans 16 amino acids. Trimming shortened V by 2 bases and J by 0 bases, and 11 bases separated the two germline ends. DNA for the CDR3: TGTGCCAGCAGTTTAAGGGCAGACTATAGCAATCAGCCCCAGCATTTT. It encodes CASSLRADYSNQPQHF.